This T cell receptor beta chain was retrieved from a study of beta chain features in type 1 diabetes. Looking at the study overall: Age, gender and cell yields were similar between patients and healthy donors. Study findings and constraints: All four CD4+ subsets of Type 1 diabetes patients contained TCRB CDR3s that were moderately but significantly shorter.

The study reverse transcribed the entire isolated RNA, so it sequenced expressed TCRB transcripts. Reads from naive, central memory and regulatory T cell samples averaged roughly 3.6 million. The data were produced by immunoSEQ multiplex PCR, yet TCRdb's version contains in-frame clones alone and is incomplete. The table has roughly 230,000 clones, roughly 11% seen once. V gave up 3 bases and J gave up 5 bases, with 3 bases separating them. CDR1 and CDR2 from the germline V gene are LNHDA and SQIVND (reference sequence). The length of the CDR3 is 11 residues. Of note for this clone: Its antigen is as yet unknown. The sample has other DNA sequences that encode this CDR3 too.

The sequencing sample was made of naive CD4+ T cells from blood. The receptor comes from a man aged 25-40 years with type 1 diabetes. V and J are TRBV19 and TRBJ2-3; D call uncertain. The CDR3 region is CASSIRDTQYF. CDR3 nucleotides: TGTGCCAGTAGTATTAGAGATACGCAGTATTTT.